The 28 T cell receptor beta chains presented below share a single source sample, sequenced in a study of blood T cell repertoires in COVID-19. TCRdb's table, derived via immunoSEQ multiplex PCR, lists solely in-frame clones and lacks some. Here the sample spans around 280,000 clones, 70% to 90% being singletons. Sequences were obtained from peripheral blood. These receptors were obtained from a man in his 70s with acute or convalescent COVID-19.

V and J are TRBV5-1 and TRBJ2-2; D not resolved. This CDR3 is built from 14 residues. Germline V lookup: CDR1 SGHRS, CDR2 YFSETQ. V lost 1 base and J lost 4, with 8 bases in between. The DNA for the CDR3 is TGCGCCAGCAGCTTGTCGGGTGCCACCGGGGAGCTGTTTTTT. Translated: CASSLSGATGELFF.

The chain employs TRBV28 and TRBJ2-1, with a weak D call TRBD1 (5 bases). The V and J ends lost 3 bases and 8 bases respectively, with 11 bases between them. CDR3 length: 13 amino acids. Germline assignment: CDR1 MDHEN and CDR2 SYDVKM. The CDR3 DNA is TGTGCCAGCAGTTTGAGTAAAGGGGATGAGCAGTTCTTC. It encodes CASSLSKGDEQFF.

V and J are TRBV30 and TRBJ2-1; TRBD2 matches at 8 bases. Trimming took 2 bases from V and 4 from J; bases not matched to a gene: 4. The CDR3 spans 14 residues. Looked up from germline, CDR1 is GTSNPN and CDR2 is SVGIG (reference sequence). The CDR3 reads CAWSFAGGYNEQFF. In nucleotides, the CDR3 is TGTGCCTGGAGTTTCGCGGGGGGTTACAATGAGCAGTTCTTC.

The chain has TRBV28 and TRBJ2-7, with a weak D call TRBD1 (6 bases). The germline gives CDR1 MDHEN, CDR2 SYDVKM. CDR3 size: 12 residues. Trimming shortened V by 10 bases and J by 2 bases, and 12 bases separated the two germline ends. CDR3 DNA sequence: TGTGCCACCCAAGGGGGACCCTACGAGCAGTACTTC. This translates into CATQGGPYEQYF.

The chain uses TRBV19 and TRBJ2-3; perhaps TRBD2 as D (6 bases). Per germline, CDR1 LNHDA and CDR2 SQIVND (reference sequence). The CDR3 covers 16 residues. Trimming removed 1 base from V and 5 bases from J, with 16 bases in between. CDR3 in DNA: TGTGCCAGTAGTATAGTGGATCGGGGGATCCAAGATACGCAGTATTTT. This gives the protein CASSIVDRGIQDTQYF.

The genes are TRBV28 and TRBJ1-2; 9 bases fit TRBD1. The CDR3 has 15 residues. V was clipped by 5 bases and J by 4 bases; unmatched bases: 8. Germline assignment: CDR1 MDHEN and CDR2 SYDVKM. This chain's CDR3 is CASSQGQGWGYGYTF. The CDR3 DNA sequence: TGTGCCAGCAGTCAAGGACAGGGGTGGGGCTATGGCTACACCTTC.

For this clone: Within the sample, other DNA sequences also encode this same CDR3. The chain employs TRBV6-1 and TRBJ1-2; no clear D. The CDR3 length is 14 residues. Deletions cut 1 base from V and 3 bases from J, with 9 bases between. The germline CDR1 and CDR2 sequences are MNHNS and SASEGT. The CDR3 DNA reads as TGTGCCAGCAGTGAAGGAGGACTGGACTATGGCTACACCTTC. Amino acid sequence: CASSEGGLDYGYTF.

The CDR3 region is CASSARTGVTGELFF. CDR3 in DNA: TGCGCCAGCAGCGCCCGGACAGGGGTCACCGGGGAGCTGTTTTTT. The J gene is TRBJ2-2, the V gene TRBV5-1; 9 nucleotides match TRBD1. Germline values: CDR1 SGHRS, CDR2 YFSETQ. The CDR3 contains 15 residues. After removal of 4 bases from V and 4 bases from J, the junction contained 5 bases not matched to a gene.

DNA for the CDR3: TGCAGCGTTTCAAAACCTATTGAGACCCAGTACTTC. Translation gives CSVSKPIETQYF. The chain recombines TRBV29-1 with TRBJ2-5; no clear D gene. This CDR3 has 12 residues. The germline CDR1 and CDR2 sequences are SQVTM and ANQGSEA. Deletions cut 5 bases from V and 5 bases from J, with 12 bases between.

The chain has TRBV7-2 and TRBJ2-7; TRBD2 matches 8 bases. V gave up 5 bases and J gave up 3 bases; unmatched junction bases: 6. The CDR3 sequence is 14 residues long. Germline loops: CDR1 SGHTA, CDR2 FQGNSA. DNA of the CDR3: TGTGCCAGCAGCAGGGGAAGCGGGAGCTACGAGCAGTACTTC. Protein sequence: CASSRGSGSYEQYF.

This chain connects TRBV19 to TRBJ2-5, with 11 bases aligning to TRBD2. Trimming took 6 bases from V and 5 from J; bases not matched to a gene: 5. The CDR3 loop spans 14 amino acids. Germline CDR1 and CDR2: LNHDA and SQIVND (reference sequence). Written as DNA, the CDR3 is TGTGCCAGTAGCCCTACTAGCGGGAGCGAGACCCAGTACTTC. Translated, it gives CASSPTSGSETQYF.

In DNA form, the CDR3 reads TGTGCCAGCAGCTTCTCGACTAGCCCGAGGACCGGGGAGCTGTTTTTT. This translates into CASSFSTSPRTGELFF. This sequence joins TRBV5-4 and TRBJ2-2; 7 bases agree with TRBD2. The germline V gene encodes CDR1 SGHNT and CDR2 YYREEE (reference sequence). Trimming removed 2 bases from V and 5 bases from J; junction bases left unmatched: 9. The CDR3 runs to 16 residues.

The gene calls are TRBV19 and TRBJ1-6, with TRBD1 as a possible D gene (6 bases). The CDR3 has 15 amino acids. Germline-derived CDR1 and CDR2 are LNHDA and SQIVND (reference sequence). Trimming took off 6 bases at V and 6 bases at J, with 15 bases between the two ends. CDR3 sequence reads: CASSLGGLSNSPLHF. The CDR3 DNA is TGTGCCAGTAGCCTGGGGGGGCTCAGTAATTCACCCCTCCACTTT.

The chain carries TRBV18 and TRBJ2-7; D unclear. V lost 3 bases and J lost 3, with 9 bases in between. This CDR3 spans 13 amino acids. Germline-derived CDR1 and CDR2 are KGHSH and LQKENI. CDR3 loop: CASSPSAIYEQYF. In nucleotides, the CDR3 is TGTGCCAGCTCACCGTCAGCGATCTACGAGCAGTACTTC.

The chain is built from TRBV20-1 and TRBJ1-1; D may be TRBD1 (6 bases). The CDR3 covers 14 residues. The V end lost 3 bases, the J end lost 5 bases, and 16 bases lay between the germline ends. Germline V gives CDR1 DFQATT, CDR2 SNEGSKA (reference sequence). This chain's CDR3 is CSASGITGRTEAFF. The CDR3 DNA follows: TGCAGTGCTAGTGGGATTACAGGGCGGACTGAAGCTTTCTTT.

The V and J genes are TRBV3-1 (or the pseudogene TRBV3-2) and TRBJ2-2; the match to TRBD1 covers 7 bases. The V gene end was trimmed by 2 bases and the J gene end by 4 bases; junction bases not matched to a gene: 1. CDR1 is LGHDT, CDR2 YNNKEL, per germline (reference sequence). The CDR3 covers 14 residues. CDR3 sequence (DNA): TGTGCCAGCAGCCAACGGACAGGCACCGGGGAGCTGTTTTTT. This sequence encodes CASSQRTGTGELFF.

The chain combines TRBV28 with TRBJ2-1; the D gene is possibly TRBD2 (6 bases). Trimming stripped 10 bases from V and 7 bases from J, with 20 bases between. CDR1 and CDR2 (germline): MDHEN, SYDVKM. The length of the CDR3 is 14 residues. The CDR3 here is CAISLRRATNEQFF. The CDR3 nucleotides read TGTGCCATCTCCTTAAGGAGGGCGACGAATGAGCAGTTCTTC.

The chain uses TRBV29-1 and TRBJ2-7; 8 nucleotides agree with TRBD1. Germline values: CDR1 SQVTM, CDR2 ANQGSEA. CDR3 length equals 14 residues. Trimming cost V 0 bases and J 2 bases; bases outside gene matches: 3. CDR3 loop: CSVEEDRDTYEQYF. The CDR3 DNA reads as TGCAGCGTTGAAGAGGACAGGGATACCTACGAGCAGTACTTC.

CDR3 residues: CASTAGGGNTGELFF. The CDR3 DNA follows: TGTGCCAGCACCGCCGGGGGGGGCAACACCGGGGAGCTGTTTTTT. The rearrangement joins TRBV28 to TRBJ2-2; 8 bases are shared with TRBD2. Unmatched junction bases numbered 6, after V lost 7 bases and J lost 2 bases. The germline CDR1 and CDR2 sequences are MDHEN and SYDVKM. The CDR3 length is 15 residues.

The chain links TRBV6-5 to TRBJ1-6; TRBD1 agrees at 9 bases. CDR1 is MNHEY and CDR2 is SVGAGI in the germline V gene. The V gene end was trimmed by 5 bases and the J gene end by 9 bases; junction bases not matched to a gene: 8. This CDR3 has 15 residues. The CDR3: CASSLGQGWSSPLHF. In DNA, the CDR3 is TGTGCCAGCAGTCTAGGACAGGGGTGGTCTTCACCCCTCCACTTT.

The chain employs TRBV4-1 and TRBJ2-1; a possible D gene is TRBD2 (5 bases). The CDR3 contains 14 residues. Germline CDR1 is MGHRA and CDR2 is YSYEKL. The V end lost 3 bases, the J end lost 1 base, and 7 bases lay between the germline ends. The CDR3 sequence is CASSHRGSYNEQFF. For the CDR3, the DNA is TGCGCCAGCAGCCACCGGGGTTCCTACAATGAGCAGTTCTTC.

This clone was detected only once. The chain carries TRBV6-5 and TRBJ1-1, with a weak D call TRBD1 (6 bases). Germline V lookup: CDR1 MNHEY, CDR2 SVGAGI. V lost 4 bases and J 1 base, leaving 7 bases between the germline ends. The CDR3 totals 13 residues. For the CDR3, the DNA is TGTGCCAGCAGTTCACAGGGGAACACTGAAGCTTTCTTT. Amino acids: CASSSQGNTEAFF.

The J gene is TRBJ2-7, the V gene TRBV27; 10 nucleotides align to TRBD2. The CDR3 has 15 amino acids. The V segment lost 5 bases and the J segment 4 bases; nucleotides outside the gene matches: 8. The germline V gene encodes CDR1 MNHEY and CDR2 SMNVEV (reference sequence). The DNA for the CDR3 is TGTGCCAGCAGTCATGCTAGCGGGAGAATGTACGAGCAGTACTTC. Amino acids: CASSHASGRMYEQYF.

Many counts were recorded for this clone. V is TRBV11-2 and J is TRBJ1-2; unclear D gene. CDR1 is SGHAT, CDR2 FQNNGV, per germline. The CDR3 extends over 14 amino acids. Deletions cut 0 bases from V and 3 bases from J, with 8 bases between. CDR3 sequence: CASSLEPGDYGYTF. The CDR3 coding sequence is TGTGCCAGCAGCTTAGAACCCGGGGACTATGGCTACACCTTC.

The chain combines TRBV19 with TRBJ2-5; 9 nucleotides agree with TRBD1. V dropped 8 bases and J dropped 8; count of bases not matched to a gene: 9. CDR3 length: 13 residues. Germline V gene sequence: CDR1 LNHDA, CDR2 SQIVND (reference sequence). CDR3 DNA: TGTGCCAGTGGGCCGGGACAGGGAGGTACCCAGTACTTC. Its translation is CASGPGQGGTQYF.

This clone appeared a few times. CDR3 loop: CASSLKGIYTF. CDR3 coding DNA: TGTGCCAGCAGTTTAAAGGGGATCTACACCTTC. The V gene is TRBV28, the J gene TRBJ1-2; a weak D match, TRBD1 (5 bases). This CDR3 spans 11 amino acids. Trimming shortened V by 2 bases and J by 10 bases, and 8 bases separated the two germline ends. Germline-derived CDR1 and CDR2 are MDHEN and SYDVKM.

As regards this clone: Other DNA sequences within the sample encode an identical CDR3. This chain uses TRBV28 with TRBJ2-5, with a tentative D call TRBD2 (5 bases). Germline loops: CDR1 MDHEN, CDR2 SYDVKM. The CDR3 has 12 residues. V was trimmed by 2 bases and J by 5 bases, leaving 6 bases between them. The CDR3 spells CASSLPGETQYF. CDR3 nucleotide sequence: TGTGCCAGCAGTTTACCGGGGGAGACCCAGTACTTC.

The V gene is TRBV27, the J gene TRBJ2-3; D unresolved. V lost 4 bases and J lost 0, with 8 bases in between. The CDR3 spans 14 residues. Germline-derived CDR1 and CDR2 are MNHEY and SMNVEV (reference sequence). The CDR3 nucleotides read TGTGCCAGCAGTTACGCTACCAGCACAGATACGCAGTATTTT. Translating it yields CASSYATSTDTQYF.